This is a list of T cell receptor beta chains from one sample in a study of cytomegalovirus exposure and HLA in healthy donors. Assay used: immunoSEQ multiplex PCR; TCRdb lists only in-frame clones, some missing. This repertoire shows under 200,000 clones, around 80% found once; its top ten account for 2% to 2.5%. Sequencing used PBMCs. These receptors came from a male donor in good health and CMV-seronegative. Both conserved end residues are trimmed from each CDR3.

>TRBV9|TRBJ1-2
ASSNPSGQRRTNYGYT
>TRBV7-2|TRBJ1-6
ASSRPGQINSPLH
>TRBV6-5|TRBJ2-2
ASRSTGATGELF
>TRBV9|TRBJ2-2
ASKTNTGELF
>TRBV5-1|TRBJ1-1
ASSLETGNTEAF
>TRBV4-3|TRBJ1-5
ASSQAREQPQH
>TRBV29-1|TRBJ1-1
SVEESTEINTEAF
>TRBV7-8|TRBJ1-3
ASSLGQSSGNTIY
>TRBV11-2|TRBJ2-7
ASSLTGTGGHEQY
>TRBV19|TRBJ1-5
ASTPTVWGGIQPQH
>TRBV7-8|TRBJ1-1
ASSLVPGQGNTEAF
>TRBV6-5|TRBJ1-1
ASSQQEGTEAF
>TRBV9|TRBJ1-2
ASSVGWGTGSFGVYGYT
>TRBV30|TRBJ2-3
AWDRGTDTQY
>TRBV5-1|TRBJ1-1
ASSLGQGLNTEAF
>TRBV7-9|TRBJ2-5
ASSHDSSRETQY
>TRBV2|TRBJ2-7
ASSLGQGLGEQY
>TRBV6-5|TRBJ2-1
ASSYYQGAGFYEQF
>TRBV2|TRBJ1-1
ASSFQGQGNTEAF
>TRBV18|TRBJ1-4
ASSSTGSSLATNEKLF
>TRBV19|TRBJ2-7
ASSTQRDNVQY
>TRBV6-5|TRBJ2-3
ASSPGTDTQY
>TRBV5-4|TRBJ2-5
ASSWLAGGPQETQY
>TRBV5-6|TRBJ2-1
ASSLGVAESFNEQF
>TRBV29-1|TRBJ2-5
STQDRQGETQY
>TRBV10-1|TRBJ2-1
ASSDDRVYNEQF
>TRBV29-1|TRBJ2-6
SVASSGANVLT
>TRBV28|TRBJ2-1
ASRIQGSEQF
>TRBV27|TRBJ1-1
ASSSGEADTEAF
>TRBV4-1|TRBJ1-1
ASSQEWGLSTEAF
>TRBV5-1|TRBJ2-2
ASSDGGVDTGELF